The next 20 T cell receptor beta chains were all read from a single sample in a study of T-cell reconstitution after alpha-beta-depleted transplantation in children. Preparation of the TCRbeta library involved a method that used unique molecular identifiers. TCRdb analysed the PCR reads with MiXCR anew, one entry per CDR3 protein. The table shows approximately 430,000 distinct CDR3 sequences, with about a sixth occurring only once. This sample comprised PBMCs, mostly from graft donor cells, obtained 360 days after TCRalphabeta/CD19-depleted stem cell transplant. Receptors originate from a boy younger than two who had a stem cell transplant for Wiskott-Aldrich syndrome, so the T cells may come from the graft donor.

There are a few counts of this clonotype. This chain uses TRBV6-2 or TRBV6-3 with TRBJ2-7; D ambiguous. The germline gives CDR1 MNHEY, CDR2 SVGEGT. The CDR3 contains 12 residues. V lost 6 bases to trimming and J lost 3 bases, with 9 bases between them. Here the CDR3 reads CASRGPVYEQYF. The CDR3 nucleotides read TGTGCCAGCAGAGGACCGGTCTACGAGCAGTACTTC.

This clonotype was recorded at least ten times. The chain has TRBV7-9 and TRBJ2-5, with a weak D call TRBD2 (5 bases). Deletions cut 8 bases from V and 4 bases from J, with 14 bases between. Germline V lookup: CDR1 SEHNR, CDR2 FQNEAQ (reference sequence). This CDR3 comprises 13 residues. This CDR3 is CASASLGAETQYF. The DNA for the CDR3 is TGTGCCAGCGCCTCCTTGGGAGCAGAGACCCAGTACTTC.

The gene calls are TRBV21-1 and TRBJ2-1; the D call of TRBD2 is as the table states it, not checked on the DNA. TRBV21-1 is marked as a pseudogene. CDR3 length: 17 residues. The CDR3 sequence is CASSKVPPGPYYNEQFF. The CDR3 region has the DNA TGTGCCAGCAGCAAAGTTCCTCCCGGACCCTATTACAATGAGCAGTTCTTC.

This clonotype was counted a few times. This chain uses TRBV5-1 with TRBJ1-2, with no clear D. This CDR3 region has 15 residues. Trimming took 0 bases from V and 1 from J, leaving 10 bases between them. Germline V gene lookup returns CDR1 SGHRS and CDR2 YFSETQ. This CDR3 is CASSLAAGSNYGYTF. The DNA of the CDR3 is TGCGCCAGCAGCTTGGCTGCGGGCAGTAACTATGGCTACACCTTC.

The V and J genes are TRBV10-1 and TRBJ2-3; no reliable D call. CDR3 length equals 12 residues. Germline V gives CDR1 WNHNN, CDR2 SYGVQD (reference sequence). Trimming cost V 5 bases and J 5 bases, with 8 bases left between them. CDR3 in amino acids: CASSSYGDTQYF. CDR3 in DNA: TGCGCCAGCAGTTCCTACGGAGATACGCAGTATTTT.

With regard to this clonotype: It may be a read error: a sequence one base away is much more abundant. The rearrangement joins TRBV4-2 to TRBJ2-3, with TRBD2 identical over 8 bases. The CDR3 loop spans 17 amino acids. CDR1 and CDR2 from the germline V gene are LGHNA and YNFKEQ. The CDR3 loop is CASSQGRIAGITDRQYF. CDR3 bases: TGTGCCAGCAGCCAAGGCCGGATAGCGGGGATCACAGATAGGCAGTATTTT.

This clonotype was counted between two and nine times. The chain carries TRBV12-3 or TRBV12-4 and TRBJ2-7; D possibly corresponds to TRBD1 (6 bases). This CDR3 has 14 residues. V lost 4 bases and J 4 bases, leaving 14 bases between the germline ends. CDR3 region: CASSSSGHTYEQYF. DNA of the CDR3: TGTGCCAGCAGTTCCTCGGGACATACATACGAGCAGTACTTC.

In its sample, this clonotype was seen many times. The rearrangement links TRBV5-1 to TRBJ2-2; D remains ambiguous. The ends were cut back, 4 bases at V and 7 bases at J, with 8 bases in the middle. Germline CDR1 SGHRS, CDR2 YFSETQ. This CDR3 region has 12 residues. CDR3 loop: CASSPLSGELFF. Written as DNA, the CDR3 is TGCGCCAGCAGCCCATTGAGCGGGGAGCTGTTTTTT.

The chain employs TRBV7-9 and TRBJ2-7; 10 bases are a match to TRBD1. Germline loops: CDR1 SEHNR, CDR2 FQNEAQ (reference sequence). J was trimmed by 4 bases and V by 5 bases; bases with no gene match: 11. CDR3 length equals 16 residues. The CDR3 is CASSRTGQGRMYEQYF. CDR3 nucleotides: TGTGCCAGCAGCCGGACGGGACAGGGGAGGATGTACGAGCAGTACTTC.

V and J are TRBV21-1 and TRBJ1-2. TRBV21-1 is assigned pseudogene status. This CDR3 comprises 12 residues. The CDR3 DNA reads as TGTGCCAGCTGGGTCAGCGAGGCTGGCTACACCTTC. Protein: CASWVSEAGYTF.

This clonotype has just a few counts. The V and J genes are TRBV21-1 and TRBJ2-1; the table assigns TRBD2, which was not confirmed against the DNA. TRBV21-1 is flagged as a pseudogene. The CDR3 totals 14 residues. CDR3 residues: CASSRFGTNNEQFF. CDR3 in DNA: TGTGCCAGCAGTCGTTTCGGGACTAACAATGAGCAGTTCTTC.

This chain connects TRBV15 to TRBJ2-3, with D tentatively TRBD2 (5 bases). Trimming stripped 3 bases from V and 0 bases from J, with 7 bases between. This CDR3 has 14 amino acids. Germline V gene data show CDR1 as LNHNV and CDR2 as YYDKDF (reference sequence). For the CDR3, the DNA is TGTGCCACCAGCAGGACGGGGAGCACAGATACGCAGTATTTT. Translated: CATSRTGSTDTQYF. The full variable domain, rest sourced from reference TRBV15 and TRBJ2-3, is DAMVIQNPRYQVTQFGKPVTLSCSQTLNHNVMYWYQQKSSQAPKLLFHYYDKDFNNEADTPDNFQSRRPNTSFCFLDIRSPGLGDTAMYLCATSRTGSTDTQYFGPGTRLTVL.

This clonotype was observed a handful of times. J is TRBJ2-5 and V is TRBV5-1; D unresolved. V dropped 1 base and J dropped 0 bases, with 10 bases sitting between them. This CDR3 has 15 amino acids. Germline lookup yields CDR1 SGHRS and CDR2 YFSETQ. CDR3 amino acids: CASSLLGSYQETQYF. CDR3 nucleotide sequence: TGCGCCAGCAGCTTGTTGGGGTCGTACCAAGAGACCCAGTACTTC.

This clonotype was counted ten times or more. The chain is built from TRBV2 and TRBJ2-7; D ambiguous. The CDR3 consists of 10 residues. The V gene's germline CDR1 is SNHLY and CDR2 FYNNEI. V lost 6 bases and J lost 4, with 4 bases in between. CDR3 sequence: CASSLYEQYF. CDR3 DNA: TGTGCCAGCAGCCTTTACGAGCAGTACTTC.

This chain joins TRBV18 and TRBJ2-7, with no clear D. Trimming shortened V by 6 bases and J by 4 bases, and 19 bases separated the two germline ends. The length of the CDR3 is 15 residues. The V gene's germline CDR1 is KGHSH and CDR2 LQKENI. As DNA, the CDR3 is TGTGCCAGCTCCCCCCCCACAAGAGCCGTATACGAGCAGTACTTC. Its protein is CASSPPTRAVYEQYF.

The chain combines TRBV5-6 with TRBJ2-5; 9 bases fit TRBD1. V shed 4 bases and J 4 bases; nucleotides not matched to a gene: 2. The CDR3 sequence is 13 residues long. Per germline, CDR1 SGHDT and CDR2 YYEEEE. This chain's CDR3 is CASSGDRAETQYF. The CDR3 region has the DNA TGTGCCAGCAGCGGGGACAGGGCAGAGACCCAGTACTTC.

The J gene is TRBJ2-1, the V gene TRBV2, with a weak D call TRBD1 (6 bases). V was cut by 6 bases and J by 1 base, with 10 bases left in between. From germline, CDR1 is SNHLY and CDR2 FYNNEI. The CDR3 spans 14 residues. CDR3 DNA sequence: TGTGCCAGCAGCGCAGGGGAGTCCTACAATGAGCAGTTCTTC. Translation gives CASSAGESYNEQFF.

The chain couples TRBV24-1 to TRBJ2-1; 7 bases match TRBD2. Germline values: CDR1 KGHDR, CDR2 SFDVKD. J was trimmed by 2 bases and V by 5 bases; bases with no gene match: 8. The CDR3 runs 16 residues. The CDR3 region is CATSGSLAATYNEQFF. In nucleotides, the CDR3 is TGTGCCACCAGTGGATCTCTAGCGGCCACCTACAATGAGCAGTTCTTC.

This clonotype was found a few times. This chain connects TRBV7-2 to TRBJ2-3; D unresolved. Trimming left V 5 bases short and J 4 bases short, with 4 bases between. The germline CDR1 and CDR2 sequences are SGHTA and FQGNSA. CDR3 size: 11 residues. The CDR3 reads CASSNPDTQYF. The CDR3 DNA reads as TGTGCCAGCAGCAATCCAGATACGCAGTATTTT.

The V gene is TRBV2, the J gene TRBJ2-4; D gene uncertain. Trimming cost V 4 bases and J 8 bases, with 12 bases left between them. This CDR3 comprises 13 residues. CDR1 and CDR2 (germline): SNHLY, FYNNEI. The CDR3 spells CASSVYVKDIQYF. Here the CDR3 DNA reads TGTGCCAGCAGTGTCTATGTGAAGGACATTCAGTACTTC.